A selection of T cell receptor beta chains follows, all from one sample in a study of patients and donors after allogeneic stem cell transplantation. TCRdb reprocessed the RT-PCR reads via MiXCR and lists one record per CDR3 protein. The sample lists 150,000 to 250,000 distinct CDR3 sequences; around two fifths were seen once. The sample comprised blood, either unsorted or a sorted T cell fraction (not recorded which). The receptors derive from a human donor who was either an allogeneic HSCT recipient or a stem cell or donor lymphocyte infusion donor (not recorded which). It is not recorded whose cells these are; they may come from a transplant donor. Each CDR3 is given with its conserved first and last residue. A D gene is named only where the DNA matches it firmly. Not all rows give a size; the values are once, few, many and, for expanded clones, a class.

clone_size,d_call,v_call,j_call,cdr3_nt,cdr3_aa
-,-,TRBV7-2,TRBJ2-3,TGTGCCAGCAGCTTAGAAGGGCAGGGGGGGGATACGCAGTATTTT,CASSLEGQGGDTQYF
-,-,TRBV28,TRBJ2-7,TGTGCCAGCAGTGTTACAACCTACGAGCAGTACTTC,CASSVTTYEQYF
few,-,TRBV4-1,TRBJ1-1,TGCGCCAGCAGCGAAAATCTTGGGCCGAACACTGAAGCTTTCTTT,CASSENLGPNTEAFF
-,-,TRBV12-3/TRBV12-4,TRBJ1-1,TGTGCCAGCAGTCTCCTCCTAGGGGACACTGAAGCTTTCTTT,CASSLLLGDTEAFF
-,-,TRBV6-5,TRBJ1-6,TGTGCCAGCAGTTTGAGACAGCCTCAAAAGATCAATAATTCACCCCTCCACTTT,CASSLRQPQKINNSPLHF
-,-,TRBV13,TRBJ2-7,TGTGCCAGCAGCGAGGGGGACTTCTCCTACGAGCAGTACTTC,CASSEGDFSYEQYF
-,-,TRBV7-6,TRBJ1-5,TGTGCCAGCAGCCGCGGTCCTAGCAATCAGCCCCAGCATTTT,CASSRGPSNQPQHF
few,-,TRBV5-1,TRBJ1-1,TGCGCCAGCAGCTTGGATGGGTTGGGGGTGAACACTGAAGCTTTCTTT,CASSLDGLGVNTEAFF
once,-,TRBV6-5,TRBJ2-5,TGTGCCAGCAGCGACATGGAGACCCAGTACTTC,CASSDMETQYF
-,TRBD2,TRBV4-2,TRBJ2-7,TGTGCCAGCAGCCAGGGGACTAGCGGGAGCTCCTACGAGCAGTACTTC,CASSQGTSGSSYEQYF
-,-,TRBV14,TRBJ2-1,TGTGCCAGCAGCCAGGAAAGGTACTACAATGAGCAGTTCTTC,CASSQERYYNEQFF
-,TRBD2,TRBV7-2,TRBJ2-3,TGTGCCAGCGTAGCGGGAGTCGCCACAGATACGCAGTATTTT,CASVAGVATDTQYF
-,-,TRBV7-9,TRBJ2-5,TGTGCCAGCAGCTCCGATCCCGGCCCACAAGAGACCCAGTACTTC,CASSSDPGPQETQYF
-,-,TRBV12-3/TRBV12-4,TRBJ2-3,TGTGCCAGCAGTTTGGGTGAGGCGCCGCAGTATTTT,CASSLGEAPQYF
once,TRBD2,TRBV3-1,TRBJ2-3,TGTGCCAGCAGCCACAGCGGGAGGGCAGCAGATACGCAGTATTTT,CASSHSGRAADTQYF
-,TRBD2,TRBV7-3,TRBJ2-5,TGTGCCAGCAGCAGGCCGGGACTAGAGCTGGGGGGAGAGACCCAGTACTTC,CASSRPGLELGGETQYF
-,-,TRBV29-1,TRBJ1-5,TGCAGCATATCCCAGGGAAGAGGGGGCAATCAGCCCCAGCATTTT,CSISQGRGGNQPQHF
few,-,TRBV10-3,TRBJ2-1,TGTGCCATCAGCCTCGGGACTCCCTCCTACAATGAGCAGTTCTTC,CAISLGTPSYNEQFF
-,TRBD2,TRBV6-4,TRBJ2-3,TGTGCCAGCTCGGCGGGACTAGCGGCCGTGGATACGCAGTATTTT,CASSAGLAAVDTQYF
once,TRBD1,TRBV29-1,TRBJ1-1,TGCAGCGTTGCGGACAGGCATGCTGAAGCTTTCTTT,CSVADRHAEAFF
once,TRBD2,TRBV7-2,TRBJ2-4,TGTGCCAGCACCCCTTCCCCAATGGAACGGGAGGGGAAAAACATTCAGTACTTC,CASTPSPMEREGKNIQYF
-,TRBD2,TRBV4-1,TRBJ2-1,TGCGCCAGCAGCCAAGAGGTAGCGGGAGGGAACTCCTACAATGAGCAGTTCTTC,CASSQEVAGGNSYNEQFF
once,TRBD2,TRBV2,TRBJ2-7,TGTGCCAGCAGAGTGGGACTAGCGGGATACGAGCAGTACTTC,CASRVGLAGYEQYF
-,-,TRBV20-1,TRBJ2-3,TGCAGTGCCATGAGCTGGGGACGGAGTAGAACAGATACGCAGTATTTT,CSAMSWGRSRTDTQYF
-,-,TRBV7-9,TRBJ1-2,TGTGCCAGCAGCTTAGTCGAGGGCGATGGCTACACCTTC,CASSLVEGDGYTF
-,-,TRBV7-2,TRBJ1-3,TGTGCCAGCAGCTTAGCGCCCCGGGACGGAATCTCTGGAAACACCATATATTTT,CASSLAPRDGISGNTIYF
-,TRBD2,TRBV12-3/TRBV12-4,TRBJ2-1,TGTGCCAGCAGTTTAGCAGGACTAGCGGTTCGCAATGAGCAGTTCTTC,CASSLAGLAVRNEQFF
-,-,TRBV12-3/TRBV12-4,TRBJ2-1,TGTGCCAGCAGTTATTTGGGAAATGAGCAGTTCTTC,CASSYLGNEQFF
-,-,TRBV5-1,TRBJ2-2,TGCGCCAGCAGCTTGGTCGCACAGGGTGACGGGGAGCTGTTTTTT,CASSLVAQGDGELFF
few,TRBD2,TRBV29-1,TRBJ2-1,TGCAGCGTTGCCCCTAGCGGCTCCTACAATGAGCAGTTCTTC,CSVAPSGSYNEQFF
-,-,TRBV19,TRBJ1-2,TGTGCCAGTATGGACGTCGGCTACACCTTC,CASMDVGYTF
few,-,TRBV12-3/TRBV12-4,TRBJ1-5,TGTGCCAGCAGCTTAAGGCATGGGAGCAATCAGCCCCAGCATTTT,CASSLRHGSNQPQHF
many,-,TRBV10-3,TRBJ1-2,TGTGCCATCAGTGAAAAGGGGTACTACTATGGCTACACCTTC,CAISEKGYYYGYTF
-,TRBD1,TRBV11-2,TRBJ1-1,TGTGCCAGCAGGTCTACCCGACAGGGGAACACTGTAGCTTTCTTT,CASRSTRQGNTVAFF
-,TRBD1,TRBV7-2,TRBJ1-1,TGTGCCAGCAGCTTAGCGGGACAGGGGGGGCAAGCTTTCTTT,CASSLAGQGGQAFF
-,-,TRBV7-2,TRBJ1-5,TGTGCCAGCAGCTTAGATGCTTTAAGCAATCAGCCCCAGCATTTT,CASSLDALSNQPQHF
few,TRBD1,TRBV27,TRBJ2-7,TGTGCCAGCAGGACTACCGGGACAGGGGGCCCGTACTTC,CASRTTGTGGPYF
-,-,TRBV3-1,TRBJ1-1,TGTGCCAGCAGGTCGCCAGGGACCGCTGAAGCTTTCTTT,CASRSPGTAEAFF
-,-,TRBV7-9,TRBJ1-1,TGTGCCAGCAGGCGAGTGACGGTAAACACTGAAGCTTTCTTT,CASRRVTVNTEAFF
-,-,TRBV20-1,TRBJ1-1,TGCAGTGCTACCTCACCCGTTCTGGCAGGCCAGACGAGTGGAACTGAAGCTTTCTTT,CSATSPVLAGQTSGTEAFF
few,TRBD1,TRBV6-2/TRBV6-3,TRBJ2-7,TGTGCCACCGACAGGGGAGAGGGCTACGAGCAGTACTTC,CATDRGEGYEQYF
-,TRBD1,TRBV15,TRBJ1-1,TGTGCCACCAGCAGAGGCAGGGGGGTTGAAGCTTTCTTT,CATSRGRGVEAFF
-,-,TRBV29-1,TRBJ1-1,TGCAGCGTTTTCAGGTCGTCCGAAGCTTTCTTT,CSVFRSSEAFF
-,-,TRBV27,TRBJ2-2,TGTGCCAGCAGTTTTTACAGGCCAACCGGGGAGCTGTTTTTT,CASSFYRPTGELFF
-,TRBD2,TRBV13,TRBJ2-7,TGTGCCAGCAGCTTTAGCGGGTTTTCCTACGAGCAGTACTTC,CASSFSGFSYEQYF
-,-,TRBV3-1,TRBJ2-3,TGTGCCAGCAGCCAGGGTGGGACAGATACGCAGTATTTT,CASSQGGTDTQYF
-,-,TRBV3-2,TRBJ1-5,TGTGCCAGCAGCCAAGAAGGTCTGGCAGGGCGCCAGCCCCAGCATTTT,CASSQEGLAGRQPQHF
-,TRBD1,TRBV5-6,TRBJ2-5,TGTGCCAGCAGCTACGACAGGGCCTCGGAGACCCAGTACTTC,CASSYDRASETQYF
-,-,TRBV20-1,TRBJ1-4,TGCAGTGCTAGAAGGAGGGCGCAGGAAAAACTGTTTTTT,CSARRRAQEKLFF
-,-,TRBV12-3/TRBV12-4,TRBJ1-5,TGTGCCAGCGGCCCTCCCGGGACGGACAATCAGCCCCAGCATTTT,CASGPPGTDNQPQHF
-,TRBD1,TRBV6-5,TRBJ1-5,TGTGCCAGCAGTTACGGGACAGGGCTCAATCAGCCCCAGCATTTT,CASSYGTGLNQPQHF
-,TRBD1,TRBV7-9,TRBJ1-2,TGTGCCAGCAGATATATGGGACAGGGCCATGGCTACACCTTC,CASRYMGQGHGYTF
-,-,TRBV6-2/TRBV6-3,TRBJ1-1,TGTGCCAGCAGTTACTCGTTTAAGGGACTAGACACTGAAGCTTTCTTT,CASSYSFKGLDTEAFF
-,-,TRBV12-3/TRBV12-4,TRBJ1-5,TGTGCCAGCAGTTTCCAAATGGGGGCGGGCAATCAGCCCCAGCATTTT,CASSFQMGAGNQPQHF
few,-,TRBV13,TRBJ2-1,TGTGCCAGCACCCGGGAGACCCTCCCCAATGAGCAGTTCTTC,CASTRETLPNEQFF